This paragraph covers one T cell receptor beta chain sequence. No antigen is known for it. The germline V gene has CDR1 SGHNT and CDR2 YENEEA. V lost 5 bases to trimming and J lost 8 bases, with 27 bases between them. The CDR3 contains 17 residues. Every patient relapsed after autologous stem cell transplantation, and brentuximab vedotin exposure varied. Libraries were prepared by immunoSEQ multiplex PCR; TCRdb keeps only in-frame clonotypes and omits some of them. In the table there are roughly 60,000 clones, 88% of which are singletons. This sample is part of a study of PD-1 blockade in classical Hodgkin lymphoma. Study summary: Treatment was intravenous nivolumab, 3 mg/kg every 2 weeks, until progression. Study findings and constraints: While CD8+ TCR diversity did not rise significantly by C4D1, CD4+ TCR diversity did. Why the repertoires differ is still unclear, perhaps disease activity or prior therapy. Healthy donors were reported to have higher baseline TCR diversity than newly diagnosed patients.

This TCR came from a human donor with classical Hodgkin lymphoma. This rearrangement joins TRBV11-3 to TRBJ1-2, with no clear D. The material sequenced was peripheral blood mononuclear cells (PBMCs), taken before the second cycle of nivolumab. CDR3 sequence reads: CASSPPRPPYTWRGYTF. In DNA form, the CDR3 reads TGTGCCAGCAGCCCCCCCAGACCTCCCTATACTTGGCGGGGCTACACCTTC. Full variable domain (outside the CDR3, taken from reference TRBV11-3 and TRBJ1-2): EAGVVQSPRYKIIEKKQPVAFWCNPISGHNTLYWYLQNLGQGPELLIRYENEEAVDDSQLPKDRFSAERLKGVDSTLKIQPAELGDSAVYLCASSPPRPPYTWRGYTFGSGTRLTVV.